This T cell receptor beta chain was sequenced in a study of blood T cells in healthy people across ages. This CDR3 is 20 amino acids long. Unmatched junction bases numbered 9, after V lost 0 bases and J lost 1 base. Germline CDR1 and CDR2: MNHEY and SVGAGI. Sample-barcoded 5' priming and a J-beta primer mix drove a second PCR of about 7 to 11 cycles. TCRdb used MiXCR to reprocess the 5' RACE reads, holding one entry per CDR3 protein. The profile shows 730,000 or so distinct CDR3 sequences, around 46% of them singletons. Every donor provided 9.5 to 10 milliliters of peripheral blood. Sequencing was carried out using blood. The gene calls are TRBV6-5 and TRBJ2-4, with 13 bases fitting TRBD2. The sequence was collected from a woman in her sixties in good health. DNA of the CDR3: TGTGCCAGCAGTTACTCGGGACTAGCGGGAAGGGGGCATGCCAAAAACATTCAGTACTTC. It specifies CASSYSGLAGRGHAKNIQYF.